This T cell receptor beta chain emerged from a study of T cells expressing NK-cell markers. The overall study: Sorted CD3+CD56-NKG2C+, CD3+CD56+NKG2C- and CD3+CD56+NKG2C+ T cells were the source of the TCR beta repertoires. The authors sequenced eight donors, of whom seven were HCMV-seropositive and one was seronegative. Study conclusions and caveats: Topping the CD3+CD56-NKG2C+ fraction as well were these clonotypes, in a few donors.

TCRdb re-called the 5' RACE reads, yielding one record per CDR3 amino acid sequence without DNA. The table for this sample gives over 150,000 distinct CDR3 sequences. The CDR3 extends over 17 amino acids. Germline V gene data show CDR1 as SGHVS and CDR2 as FQNEAQ. About this clonotype: Its antigen is unidentified.

This sequence was found in a woman aged 45-59 years in good health. The sequencing sample was made of blood T cells: a sorted CD56 or NKG2C T cell subset, CD4+ or CD8+ T cells, or bulk PBMC T cells (not recorded which). The rearrangement uses TRBV7-8 and TRBJ2-1; TCRdb's D gene call, TRBD2, goes unchecked for lack of DNA. The CDR3 reads CASSIDALAGEDNEQFF.